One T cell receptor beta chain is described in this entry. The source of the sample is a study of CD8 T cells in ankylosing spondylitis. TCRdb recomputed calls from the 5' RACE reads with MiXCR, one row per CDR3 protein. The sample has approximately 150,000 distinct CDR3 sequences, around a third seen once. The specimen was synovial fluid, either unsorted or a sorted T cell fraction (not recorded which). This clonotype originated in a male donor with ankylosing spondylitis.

The CDR3 sequence: CSAGGLRSSYEQYF. DNA for the CDR3: TGCAGTGCTGGAGGACTGAGGAGCTCCTACGAGCAGTACTTC. The gene calls are TRBV20-1 and TRBJ2-7, with a weak D call TRBD2 (5 bases). Trimming stripped 5 bases from V and 0 bases from J, with 14 bases between. Germline CDR1 is DFQATT and CDR2 is SNEGSKA (reference sequence). The CDR3 contains 14 residues.